This TCR beta chain was recovered during a study of blood T cell repertoires in COVID-19. Study summary: Sample material is recorded as cDNA or gDNA derived from T cells, B-cell-depleted T cells, or PBMCs.

As processed by the authors: The authors estimated nucleated cell counts from reference gene primer amplification. Some clones are missing from TCRdb's copy, which holds only in-frame ones; the method was immunoSEQ multiplex PCR. The V and J calls and clone size were taken over from that table, and D and trimming were inferred from the DNA. The sample lists roughly 370,000 clones, approximately 87% occurring once. Clinical histories supplied by participants themselves formed the basis of cohort assignment. Recovered status applied to Cohort 3 donors who had two consecutive negative PCRs. It also applied to those with clearance or with symptom resolution. This CDR3 is built from 14 residues. Germline V gives CDR1 MNHEY, CDR2 SVGAGI. The V segment lost 6 bases and the J segment 4 bases; nucleotides outside the gene matches: 5.

The clonotype originates from a woman aged 45 to 65 who had recovered from COVID-19. The chain couples TRBV6-5 to TRBJ2-2; 7 nucleotides match TRBD1. The source material was PBMCs or T cells enriched from blood (not recorded which). The chain's CDR3 is CASRRGQSTGELFF. DNA for the CDR3: TGTGCCAGCAGAAGGGGACAGTCCACCGGGGAGCTGTTTTTT.